This T cell receptor (beta chain) was identified during a study of T cell changes during pregnancy in multiple sclerosis. Profiled with immunoSEQ multiplex PCR; TCRdb holds only in-frame clones, not every one. The sample includes 35,000 to 45,000 clones, about 92% seen only once; the top ten take about 0.72%. CDR3 length: 18 residues. The germline V gene encodes CDR1 SQVTM and CDR2 ANQGSEA. Trimming at V came to 3 bases and at J to 0 bases, leaving 9 bases not matched to a gene. The TCR was taken from a female donor in good health, enrolled as a control in a pregnancy study. This sequence joins TRBV29-1 and TRBJ2-6; 9 nucleotides match TRBD1. The sample here was CD4+ T cells from peripheral blood mononuclear cells, taken after pregnancy. The DNA for the CDR3 is TGCAGCGTTGAGATCTGGGACAGGGACCACTCTGGGGCCAACGTCCTGACTTTC. Residues: CSVEIWDRDHSGANVLTF.